This T cell receptor (beta chain) was profiled in a study of shared clonotypes between healthy human individuals. Clones were read by immunoSEQ multiplex PCR, and TCRdb kept only the in-frame ones, dropping some. This table has 630,000 or so clones, roughly 98% appearing once. CD45RO-negative, CCR7-selected cells formed the naive CD8 fraction, which excluded terminally differentiated effector memory CD45RA+ cells. This receptor was identified in a man aged 25 to 40 in good health. Sequenced material: naive CD8+ T cells sorted from blood.

The CDR3 nucleotides read TGTGCCAGCAGCCAATACGGGGGCCATAACAGCTACGAGCAGTACTTC. Protein sequence: CASSQYGGHNSYEQYF. The chain has TRBV14 and TRBJ2-7; D assignment may be TRBD1 or TRBD2 (6 bases each). CDR3 size: 16 residues. Trimming shortened V by 2 bases and J by 3 bases, and 17 bases separated the two germline ends. Germline values: CDR1 SGHDN, CDR2 FVKESK.